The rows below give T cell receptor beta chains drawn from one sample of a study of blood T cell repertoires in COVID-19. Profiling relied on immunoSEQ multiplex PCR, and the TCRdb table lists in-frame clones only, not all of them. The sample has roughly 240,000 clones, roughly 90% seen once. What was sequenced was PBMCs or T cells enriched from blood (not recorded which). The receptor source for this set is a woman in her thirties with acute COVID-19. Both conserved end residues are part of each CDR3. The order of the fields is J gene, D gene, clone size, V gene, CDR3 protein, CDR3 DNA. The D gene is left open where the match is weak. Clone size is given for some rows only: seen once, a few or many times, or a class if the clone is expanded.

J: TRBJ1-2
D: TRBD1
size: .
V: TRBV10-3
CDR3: CAIRTGDYGYTF
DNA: TGTGCCATCAGGACAGGGGACTATGGCTACACCTTC

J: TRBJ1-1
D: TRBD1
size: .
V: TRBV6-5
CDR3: CATTAGTGGRAFF
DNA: TGTGCCACCACCGCCGGGACAGGGGGTAGAGCTTTCTTT

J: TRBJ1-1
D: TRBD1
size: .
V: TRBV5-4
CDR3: CASRRGGTMNTEAFF
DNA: TGTGCCAGCAGGAGAGGGGGCACTATGAACACTGAAGCTTTCTTT

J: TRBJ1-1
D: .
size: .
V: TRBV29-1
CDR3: CSVTRGGTEAFF
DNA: TGCAGCGTAACGCGGGGGGGCACTGAAGCTTTCTTT

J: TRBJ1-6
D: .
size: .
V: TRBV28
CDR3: CASRTTGVYNSPLHF
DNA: TGTGCCAGCAGAACGACGGGGGTTTATAATTCACCCCTCCACTTT

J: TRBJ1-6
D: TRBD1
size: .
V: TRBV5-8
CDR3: CASSSGRGNSPLHF
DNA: TGTGCCAGCAGTTCGGGCAGGGGGAATTCACCCCTCCACTTT

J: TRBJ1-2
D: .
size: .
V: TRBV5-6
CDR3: CASSGGEDGYTF
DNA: TGTGCCAGCAGCGGAGGGGAGGATGGCTACACCTTC

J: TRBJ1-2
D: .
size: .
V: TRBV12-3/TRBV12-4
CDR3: CASTGAFSYGYTF
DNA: TGTGCCAGCACAGGGGCTTTTTCCTATGGCTACACCTTC

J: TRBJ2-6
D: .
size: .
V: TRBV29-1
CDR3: CSVSGGQGYSSGANVLTF
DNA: TGCAGCGTCTCCGGGGGGCAGGGCTATAGCTCTGGGGCCAACGTCCTGACTTTC

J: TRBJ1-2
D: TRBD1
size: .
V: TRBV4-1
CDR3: CASSPVQGVRGYTF
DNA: TGCGCCAGCAGCCCCGTACAGGGGGTGAGAGGCTACACCTTC

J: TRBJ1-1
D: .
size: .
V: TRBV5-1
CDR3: CASRLVNTEAFF
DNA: TGCGCCAGCAGATTAGTGAACACTGAAGCTTTCTTT

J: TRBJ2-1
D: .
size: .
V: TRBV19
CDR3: CASSKDPRYNEQFF
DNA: TGTGCCAGTAGTAAAGACCCACGGTACAATGAGCAGTTCTTC

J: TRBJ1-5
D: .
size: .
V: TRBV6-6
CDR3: CASSLELSNQPQHF
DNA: TGTGCCAGCAGTTTAGAACTTAGCAATCAGCCCCAGCATTTT

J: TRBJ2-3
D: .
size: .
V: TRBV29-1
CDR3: CSVEKTGDTQYF
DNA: TGCAGCGTTGAAAAGACAGGAGATACGCAGTATTTT

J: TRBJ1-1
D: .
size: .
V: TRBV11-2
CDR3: CASSLVAGFTEAFF
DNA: TGTGCCAGCAGCTTAGTGGCGGGGTTCACTGAAGCTTTCTTT

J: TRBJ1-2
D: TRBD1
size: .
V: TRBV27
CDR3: CASSPTQGAFGYGYTF
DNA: TGTGCCAGCAGTCCTACACAGGGGGCCTTCGGATATGGCTACACCTTC

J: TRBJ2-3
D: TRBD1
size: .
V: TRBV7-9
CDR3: CASSETGGYDTQYF
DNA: TGTGCCAGCAGCGAAACAGGGGGCTACGATACGCAGTATTTT

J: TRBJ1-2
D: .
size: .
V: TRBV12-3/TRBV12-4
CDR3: CASASDNYGYTF
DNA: TGTGCCAGCGCCAGCGATAACTATGGCTACACCTTC

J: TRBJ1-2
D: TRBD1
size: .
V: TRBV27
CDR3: CASSFRDSYGYTF
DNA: TGTGCCAGCAGCTTCCGGGACAGCTATGGCTACACCTTC

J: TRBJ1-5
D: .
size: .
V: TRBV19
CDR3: CASSTILSGGHQPQHF
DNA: TGTGCCAGTAGTACTATCCTCTCGGGGGGCCATCAGCCCCAGCATTTT

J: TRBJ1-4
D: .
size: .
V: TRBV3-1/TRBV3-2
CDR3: CASSQAGDGANEKLFF
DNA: TGTGCCAGCAGCCAAGCAGGGGATGGGGCTAATGAAAAACTGTTTTTT

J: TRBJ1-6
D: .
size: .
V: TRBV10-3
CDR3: CAISGRGSELANSPLHF
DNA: TGTGCCATCAGTGGCCGAGGGTCCGAGCTCGCTAATTCACCCCTCCACTTT

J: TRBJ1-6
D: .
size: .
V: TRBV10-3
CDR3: CAISSPTRTDGYSPLHF
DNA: TGTGCCATCAGTAGCCCGACCCGGACAGATGGTTATTCACCCCTCCACTTT

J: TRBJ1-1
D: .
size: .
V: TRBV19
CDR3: CASSPPSRTESIEAFF
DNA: TGTGCCAGTAGTCCACCGTCCAGGACAGAGAGTATTGAAGCTTTCTTT

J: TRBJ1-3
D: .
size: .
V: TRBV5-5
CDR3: CASSLTGSLGNTIYF
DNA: TGTGCCAGCAGCTTGACAGGGTCCCTAGGAAACACCATATATTTT

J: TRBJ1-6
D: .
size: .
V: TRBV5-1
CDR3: CASSLDRNYNSPLHF
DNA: TGCGCCAGCAGCTTGGACAGAAACTATAATTCACCCCTCCACTTT

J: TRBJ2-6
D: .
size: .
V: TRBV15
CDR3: CATSRDIVTGLGANVLTF
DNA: TGTGCCACCAGCAGAGATATAGTTACAGGGTTAGGGGCCAACGTCCTGACTTTC

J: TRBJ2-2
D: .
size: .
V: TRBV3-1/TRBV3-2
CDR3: CASSQRQVWDTGELFF
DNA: TGTGCCAGCAGCCAAAGACAGGTCTGGGACACCGGGGAGCTGTTTTTT

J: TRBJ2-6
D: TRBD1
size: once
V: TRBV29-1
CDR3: CSVVTGAGANVLTF
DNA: TGCAGCGTTGTTACAGGGGCAGGGGCCAACGTCCTGACTTTC

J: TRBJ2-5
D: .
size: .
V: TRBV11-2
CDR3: CASSLGASWETQYF
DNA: TGTGCCAGCAGCTTAGGAGCTAGCTGGGAGACCCAGTACTTC

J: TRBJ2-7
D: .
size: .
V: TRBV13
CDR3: CASSRDSWMYEQYF
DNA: TGTGCCAGCAGTAGAGACAGTTGGATGTACGAGCAGTACTTC

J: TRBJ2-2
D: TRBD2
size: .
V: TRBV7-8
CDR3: CASSSFERGNTGELFF
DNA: TGTGCCAGCAGCTCCTTTGAGCGGGGGAACACCGGGGAGCTGTTTTTT

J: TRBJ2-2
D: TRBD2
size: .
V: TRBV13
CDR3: CASSLVLAGGPNTGELFF
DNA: TGTGCCAGCAGCTTAGTACTAGCGGGGGGCCCGAACACCGGGGAGCTGTTTTTT

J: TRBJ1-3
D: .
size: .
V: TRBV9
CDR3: CASSVGGDSGNTIYF
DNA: TGTGCCAGCAGCGTAGGGGGGGACTCTGGAAACACCATATATTTT

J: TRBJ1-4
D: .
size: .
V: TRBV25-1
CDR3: CASSRGGTNEKLFF
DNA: TGTGCCAGCAGTAGAGGGGGTACTAATGAAAAACTGTTTTTT

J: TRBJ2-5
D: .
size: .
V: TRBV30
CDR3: CAWSKEETQYF
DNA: TGTGCCTGGAGCAAGGAGGAGACCCAGTACTTC

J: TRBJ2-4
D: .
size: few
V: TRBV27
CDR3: CASSPPGKNIQYF
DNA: TGTGCCAGCAGTCCCCCGGGAAAAAACATTCAGTACTTC

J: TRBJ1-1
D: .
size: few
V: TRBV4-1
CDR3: CASSQTGITGTNTEAFF
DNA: TGCGCCAGCAGCCAAACTGGGATAACAGGTACGAACACTGAAGCTTTCTTT

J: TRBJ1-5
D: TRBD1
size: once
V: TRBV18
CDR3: CASSPSQGGNQPQHF
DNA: TGTGCCAGCTCACCATCACAGGGGGGCAATCAGCCCCAGCATTTT

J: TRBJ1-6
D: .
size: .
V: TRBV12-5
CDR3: CASSRRENSPLHF
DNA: TGTGCTAGTAGTCGTAGGGAGAATTCACCCCTCCACTTT

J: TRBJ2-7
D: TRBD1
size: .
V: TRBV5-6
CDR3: CASSRDRILYEQYF
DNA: TGTGCCAGCAGCCGGGACAGGATACTCTACGAGCAGTACTTC

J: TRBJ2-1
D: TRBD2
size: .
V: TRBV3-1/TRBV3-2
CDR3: CASSQAGGGEQFF
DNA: TGTGCCAGCAGCCAAGCGGGGGGTGGTGAGCAGTTCTTC

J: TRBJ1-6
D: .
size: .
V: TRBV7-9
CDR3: CASSRPDRIPLHF
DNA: TGTGCCAGCAGCCGTCCCGACAGGATTCCCCTCCACTTT

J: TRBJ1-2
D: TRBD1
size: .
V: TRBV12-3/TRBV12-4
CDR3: CASSLTGDYGYTF
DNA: TGTGCCAGCAGTTTGACAGGGGACTATGGCTACACCTTC

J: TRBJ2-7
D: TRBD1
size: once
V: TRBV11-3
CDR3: CASSSRDRGDEQYF
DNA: TGTGCCAGCAGCTCCCGGGACAGGGGAGACGAGCAGTACTTC

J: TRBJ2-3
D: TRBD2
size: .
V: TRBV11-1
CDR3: CASSSGPGGPDTQYF
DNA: TGTGCCAGCAGCTCAGGCCCGGGGGGACCAGATACGCAGTATTTT

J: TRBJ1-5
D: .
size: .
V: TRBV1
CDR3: CTSSQGQGPQPQHF
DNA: TGCACCAGCAGCCAGGGACAGGGACCCCAGCCCCAGCATTTT

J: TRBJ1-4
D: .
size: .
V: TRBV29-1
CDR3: CSVGLGERANEKLFF
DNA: TGCAGCGTTGGACTAGGGGAGAGGGCTAATGAAAAACTGTTTTTT

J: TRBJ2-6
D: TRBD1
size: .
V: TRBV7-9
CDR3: CASSINRGQGANVLTF
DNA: TGTGCCAGCAGCATAAACAGGGGGCAAGGGGCCAACGTCCTGACTTTC

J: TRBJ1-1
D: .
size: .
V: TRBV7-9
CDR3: CASNQGYTEAFF
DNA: TGTGCCAGCAACCAGGGTTACACTGAAGCTTTCTTT

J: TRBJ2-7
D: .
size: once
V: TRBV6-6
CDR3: CASSYTTYEQYF
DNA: TGTGCCAGCAGTTACACAACCTACGAGCAGTACTTC

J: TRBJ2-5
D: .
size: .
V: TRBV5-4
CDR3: CASSSRETQYF
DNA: TGTGCCAGCAGCTCCCGAGAGACCCAGTACTTC

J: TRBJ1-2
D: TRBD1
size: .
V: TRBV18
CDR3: CASSPSSTGTNYGYTF
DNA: TGTGCCAGCTCACCATCCTCGACAGGGACTAACTATGGCTACACCTTC

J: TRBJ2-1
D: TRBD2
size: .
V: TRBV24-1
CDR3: CATGTSFNEQFF
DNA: TGTGCCACCGGGACTAGCTTCAATGAGCAGTTCTTC

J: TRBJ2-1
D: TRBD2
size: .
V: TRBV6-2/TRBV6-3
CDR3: CASSLRDYPYNEQFF
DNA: TGTGCCAGCAGTCTCCGGGACTACCCCTACAATGAGCAGTTCTTC

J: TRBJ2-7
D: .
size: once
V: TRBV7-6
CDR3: CASSPSRVRFYEQYF
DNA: TGTGCCAGCAGCCCCTCGAGGGTCCGTTTCTACGAGCAGTACTTC

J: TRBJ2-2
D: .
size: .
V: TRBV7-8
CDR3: CASSLFAGPGLSTGELFF
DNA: TGTGCCAGCAGCTTATTTGCGGGCCCGGGATTGAGTACCGGGGAGCTGTTTTTT

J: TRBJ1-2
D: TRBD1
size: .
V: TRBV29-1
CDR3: CRTLGQGAHGYTF
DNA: TGCAGGACTCTCGGACAGGGGGCGCATGGCTACACCTTC

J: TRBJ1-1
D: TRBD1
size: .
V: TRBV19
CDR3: CASSDGTDGANTEAFF
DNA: TGTGCCAGTAGTGACGGGACAGATGGGGCGAACACTGAAGCTTTCTTT